The subject of this entry is one TCR beta chain. What it binds is not known. The data belong to a study of stem cell transplantation in POMP-related autoinflammatory disease. Turning to the study itself: Defective thymoproteasomes were hypothesized to impair CD8+ T-cell positive selection. Before transplant, CD4+ T cells skewed naive and CD8+ proportions were low.

Study-level results: In patients with PRAID, every analyzed T-cell subset tended to show lower diversity and higher clonality. Unique TRB V-J gene pairings were limited in number in patients with PRAID.

PRAID featured immunodeficiency plus autoinflammation. TCRdb's copy holds only in-frame clones and misses some; the assay was immunoSEQ multiplex PCR. The sample has roughly 8,500 clones, about nine tenths seen once; the top ten hold 2.5% to 3.5%. Trimming left V 4 bases short and J 4 bases short, with 17 bases between. This CDR3 comprises 15 residues. In germline, CDR1 is PRHDT, CDR2 FYEKMQ (reference sequence). This clonotype was sampled from a human donor with POMP-related autoinflammation and immune dysregulation (PRAID). Sequencing was performed on CD8+ T cells from PBMCs, taken before stem cell transplantation. The chain joins TRBV13 to TRBJ2-7, with D perhaps being TRBD1 or TRBD2 (6 bases each). Here the CDR3 reads CASSSRGPGRYEQYF. DNA of the CDR3: TGTGCCAGCAGCTCCCGGGGGCCGGGTCGGTACGAGCAGTACTTC.